This T cell receptor beta chain was observed in a study of OX40 agonist ivuxolimab in advanced cancers. On the study more broadly: Head and neck, renal cell, melanoma or hepatocellular carcinoma were the cancers that dose-escalation patients had. Anti-PD-1, anti-PD-L1 or anti-CTLA-4 therapy given earlier was allowed, and approximately 40% had some.

The study's findings and limits: The average count of expanded clones was higher among CD8+ T cells than among CD4+.

There are 17 residues in the CDR3. Notes on this clone: The antigen is unknown.

Measured with immunoSEQ multiplex PCR; TCRdb has only the in-frame clones, and not every one. The data hold some 21,000 clones, with 85% to 90% observed a single time. Sample: CD4+ or CD8+ T cells sorted from blood, taken in a trial of the OX40 agonist ivuxolimab. The chain recombines TRBV21-1 with TRBJ2-7. TRBV21-1 is an annotated pseudogene. The sequence derives from an adult with an advanced solid tumor such as melanoma, head and neck, liver or kidney cancer. CDR3 sequence (DNA): TGTGCCAGCAGCAAAGTGGATAAAGCTATCTCCGCCTACGAGCAGTACTTC. This encodes CASSKVDKAISAYEQYF.